A single count supports the clone carrying this T cell receptor beta chain. Its cognate antigen is unknown. The PCR was carried out with 60 Vbeta primers and 13 Jbeta primers. Generated by immunoSEQ multiplex PCR, the TCRdb table keeps only in-frame clones and is missing some. The sample comprises 150,000 to 200,000 clones, 60% to 80% of which are singletons, and approximately 2.5% rests with the top ten. Deletions cut 8 bases from V and 3 bases from J, with 10 bases between. In germline, CDR1 is LNHDA, CDR2 SQIVND (reference sequence). CDR3 length: 12 amino acids. The data stem from a study of cytomegalovirus exposure and HLA in healthy donors. The study, taken as a whole, reports: In an earlier analysis, about 90% or about 30%: the productive usage of most TCR beta V segments.

Sequences were obtained from PBMCs. The chain has TRBV19 and TRBJ1-2, with D perhaps matching TRBD1 (5 bases). The TCR comes from a man in his 60s in good health and CMV-seronegative. The CDR3 DNA follows: TGTGCCAGTTCAGGGATCGACTATGGCTACACCTTC. This codes for CASSGIDYGYTF.